This T cell receptor (beta chain) derives from a study of blood T cells in healthy people across ages. Germline values: CDR1 MNHEY, CDR2 SVGEGT. The CDR3 totals 15 residues. V lost 5 bases and J lost 3, with 17 bases in between. This clonotype was picked up many times. Combining a sample-barcoded 5' primer with a J-beta primer mix, a second PCR ran for roughly 7 to 11 cycles. Every sample produced at least 3 million CDR3-containing paired-end reads. TCRdb re-called the 5' RACE reads through MiXCR, storing one row per CDR3 protein. Of 790,000 or so distinct CDR3 sequences in the sample, around half were seen once.

The source is a man aged 80 or over in good health. V gene TRBV6-2 or TRBV6-3 combines with J gene TRBJ2-7; D is undetermined. Material: blood. The CDR3 bases are TGTGCCAGCAGTACATCTAAGCAAGCGCGCTACGAGCAGTACTTC. It translates to CASSTSKQARYEQYF.